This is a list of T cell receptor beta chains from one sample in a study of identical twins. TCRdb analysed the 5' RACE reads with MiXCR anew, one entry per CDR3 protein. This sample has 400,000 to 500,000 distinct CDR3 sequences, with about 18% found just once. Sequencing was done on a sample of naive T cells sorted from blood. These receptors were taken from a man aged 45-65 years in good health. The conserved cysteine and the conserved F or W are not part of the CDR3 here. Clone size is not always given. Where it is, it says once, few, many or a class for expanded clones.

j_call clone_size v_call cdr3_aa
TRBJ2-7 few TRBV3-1 ASSQGAPYYEQY
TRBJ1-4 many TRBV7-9 ASSLEVTTNEKLF
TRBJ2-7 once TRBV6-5 ASSYSAGTYEQY
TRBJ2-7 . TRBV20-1 SARPSGTSSYEQY
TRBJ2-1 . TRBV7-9 ASRISGGASEQF
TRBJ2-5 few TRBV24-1 ATSDYPRDGTQY
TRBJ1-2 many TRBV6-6 ASSYLNTDGYT
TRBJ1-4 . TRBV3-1 ASRSGPNEKLF
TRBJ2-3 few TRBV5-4 ASSGGDRPYTQY
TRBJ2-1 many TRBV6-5 ASSYGLSSSYNEQF
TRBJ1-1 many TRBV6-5 ASSFRGGATEVF
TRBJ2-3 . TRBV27 ASSWFRRADTQY
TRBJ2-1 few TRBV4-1 ASSQELLGWFGDRSSYNEQF
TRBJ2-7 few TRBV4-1 ASSQDGQLE
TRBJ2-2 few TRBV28 ASNIATEELF
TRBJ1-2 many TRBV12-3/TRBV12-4 ASSLGSGNYGYT
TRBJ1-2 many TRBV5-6 ASSPTDYGYT
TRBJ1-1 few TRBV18 ASSPQENTEAF
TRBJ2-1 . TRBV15 ATSTPLGVSSYNEQF
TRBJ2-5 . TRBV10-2 ASRKRGAEETQY
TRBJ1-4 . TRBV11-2 ASSKTPKGGEKLF
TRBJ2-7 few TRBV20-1 SAPSRTSGSWEQY
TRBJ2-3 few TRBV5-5 ASSLAGTRGTDTQY
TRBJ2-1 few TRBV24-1 ATSTGLAGGPDEQF
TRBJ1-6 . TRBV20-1 SARVGTGDSPLH
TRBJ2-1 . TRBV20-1 SASRLAGYNEQF
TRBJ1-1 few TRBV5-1 ASSFSPATGSGTEAF
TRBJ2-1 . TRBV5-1 ASSQFSNEQF
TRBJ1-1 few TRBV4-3 ASSQETATNTEAF
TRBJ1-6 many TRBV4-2 ASSQDGGPINLH
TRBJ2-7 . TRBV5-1 ASSFSPKFHEQY
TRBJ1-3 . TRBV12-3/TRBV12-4 ASSPTRVVDGNTIY
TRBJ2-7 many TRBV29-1 SGGPGRNEQY
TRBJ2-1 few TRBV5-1 ASSLRRTSGSSYNEQF
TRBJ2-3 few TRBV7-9 ASSRTTSGWTDTQY
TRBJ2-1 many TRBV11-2 ASSLVLRGVYNEQF
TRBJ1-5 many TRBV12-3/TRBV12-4 ASSSDGAWGPQH
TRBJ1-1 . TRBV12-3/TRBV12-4 ASRRTGEAF
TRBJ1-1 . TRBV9 ASSVGRAGNTEAF
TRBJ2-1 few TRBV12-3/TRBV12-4 ASRTGTAAPNEQF
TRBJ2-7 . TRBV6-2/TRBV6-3 ASGDTVYEQY
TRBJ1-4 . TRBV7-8 ASSSREGEEKLF
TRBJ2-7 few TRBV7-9 ASSPGGGGQVGEQY
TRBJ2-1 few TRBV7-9 ASSLYGTREVEQF
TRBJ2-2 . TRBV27 ASRYRGTGELF
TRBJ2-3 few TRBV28 ASSLFLLEGTDTQY
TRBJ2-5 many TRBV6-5 ASSYSGTGIQETQY
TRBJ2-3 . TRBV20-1 SARDPTSGRSTDTQY
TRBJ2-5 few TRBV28 ASSQRGIGRDLAQY
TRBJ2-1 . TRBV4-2 ASSQEGGTYNEQF
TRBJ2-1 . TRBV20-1 SASSGLAGVDEQF
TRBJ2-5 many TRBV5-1 ASSLQGQETQY
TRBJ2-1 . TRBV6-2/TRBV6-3 ASSYFGLGSSYNEQF
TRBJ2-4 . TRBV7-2 ASSLGAGGRKNIQY
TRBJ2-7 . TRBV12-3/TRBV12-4 ASSSDRGIYEQY
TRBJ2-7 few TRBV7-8 ASSFLSQGYEQY
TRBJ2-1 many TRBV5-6 ASEGEYPNNEQF
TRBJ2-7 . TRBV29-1 SVEFDSPRSYEQY
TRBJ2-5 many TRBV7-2 ASSLDGGLYRETQY
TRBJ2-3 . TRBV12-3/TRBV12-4 ASSFEGLGTDTQY